The 11 T cell receptor beta chains given below trace back to one sample, sequenced in a study of cytomegalovirus exposure and HLA in healthy donors. The PCR ran on 60 Vbeta and 13 Jbeta primers. The table came from immunoSEQ multiplex PCR; TCRdb's copy has only in-frame clones and leaves some out. The data hold roughly 68,000 clones, with roughly four fifths observed a single time. The sequencing input was PBMCs. The source of these receptors is a woman in her twenties or thirties in good health and CMV-seropositive.

The table lists this clone with a few counts. The J gene is TRBJ2-7, the V gene TRBV6-6, with TRBD2 matching 7 bases. The V gene end was trimmed by 6 bases and the J gene end by 2 bases; junction bases not matched to a gene: 10. The germline V gene encodes CDR1 MNHNY and CDR2 SVGAGI (reference sequence). The CDR3 is 15 residues long. The CDR3 protein is CASSGKTSLPYEQYF. CDR3 bases: TGTGCCAGCAGCGGAAAGACTAGCCTTCCCTACGAGCAGTACTTC.

This chain links TRBV30 with TRBJ1-1; 7 bases are shared with TRBD1. There are 13 residues in the CDR3. Per germline, CDR1 GTSNPN and CDR2 SVGIG (reference sequence). V shed 8 bases, J shed 2 bases, and the junction held 8 bases outside the gene matches. In nucleotides, the CDR3 is TGTGCCAGACAACAGGGGCATAACACTGAAGCTTTCTTT. As protein: CARQQGHNTEAFF.

This chain uses TRBV29-1 with TRBJ2-3, with TRBD2 matching 7 bases. V lost 4 bases to trimming and J lost 2 bases; unmatched junction nucleotides: 6. The CDR3 consists of 14 residues. CDR1 is SQVTM, CDR2 ANQGSEA, per germline. The CDR3 nucleotides read TGCAGCGTTGGTGGGAGGGCCGCCACAGATACGCAGTATTTT. Protein sequence: CSVGGRAATDTQYF.

The rearrangement joins TRBV4-3 to TRBJ2-3; D is unclear. V lost 0 bases and J lost 9, with 10 bases in between. This CDR3 region has 13 residues. Germline assignment: CDR1 LGHNA and CDR2 YSLEER. The CDR3 DNA sequence: TGCGCCAGCAGCCAAGAAGCCTCCCGCACGCAGTATTTT. Its translation: CASSQEASRTQYF.

V is TRBV9 and J is TRBJ1-4; a weak D match, TRBD1 (6 bases). Deletions cut 3 bases from V and 8 bases from J, with 17 bases between. The CDR3 spans 15 residues. Germline CDR1 reads SGDLS; CDR2 reads YYNGEE. In nucleotides, the CDR3 is TGTGCCAGCAGCGCCGGCGGGGGCCTAGGAGAAAAACTGTTTTTT. It specifies CASSAGGGLGEKLFF.

There are a few counts of this clone. The chain carries TRBV27 and TRBJ1-2; D uncertain. V was cut by 8 bases and J by 2 bases, with 15 bases left in between. The CDR3 length is 14 residues. Germline V gives CDR1 MNHEY, CDR2 SMNVEV (reference sequence). CDR3 residues: CASPPRARNYGYTF. The DNA of the CDR3 is TGTGCCAGCCCCCCGAGAGCTCGAAACTATGGCTACACCTTC.

V gene TRBV28 combines with J gene TRBJ2-7, with 11 bases fitting TRBD1. Per the germline V gene, CDR1 is MDHEN and CDR2 is SYDVKM. V shed 2 bases and J 5 bases; nucleotides not matched to a gene: 5. CDR3 size: 15 residues. The CDR3 DNA reads TGTGCCAGCAGTTTAACCGGACAGGGGGCCCACGAGCAGTACTTC. Residues: CASSLTGQGAHEQYF. The whole variable domain, remainder taken from reference TRBV28 and TRBJ2-7, is DVKVTQSSRYLVKRTGEKVFLECVQDMDHENMFWYRQDPGLGLRLIYFSYDVKMKEKGDIPEGYSVSREKKERFSLILESASTNQTSMYLCASSLTGQGAHEQYFGPGTRLTVT.

The chain links TRBV7-2 to TRBJ1-1, with D possibly being TRBD1 (6 bases). CDR3 length: 14 amino acids. V was clipped by 1 base and J by 8 bases, with 14 bases between them. The germline gives CDR1 SGHTA, CDR2 FQGNSA. CDR3 DNA sequence: TGTGCCAGCAGCTTAGTTGCAGGGGCCGGGGAAGCTTTCTTT. This codes for CASSLVAGAGEAFF.

V usage is TRBV5-1 and J usage is TRBJ1-6, with TRBD1 identical over 7 bases. V was pared by 2 bases and J by 10 bases, with 12 bases of the junction left unmatched. In germline, CDR1 is SGHRS, CDR2 YFSETQ. The CDR3 consists of 16 residues. CDR3 coding DNA: TGCGCCAGCAGCTTCGTGAATGGTCAGGGGGGATCACCCCTCCACTTT. This sequence encodes CASSFVNGQGGSPLHF. Based on the CDR3 plus reference TRBV5-1 and TRBJ1-6, the full variable domain is KAGVTQTPRYLIKTRGQQVTLSCSPISGHRSVSWYQQTPGQGLQFLFEYFSETQRNKGNFPGRFSGRQFSNSRSEMNVSTLELGDSALYLCASSFVNGQGGSPLHFGNGTRLTVT.

The CDR3 here is CASKPGLAGNTGELFF. CDR3 sequence (DNA): TGTGCCAGCAAACCGGGACTAGCGGGAAACACCGGGGAGCTGTTTTTT. The rearrangement joins TRBV7-2 to TRBJ2-2; 13 positions agree with TRBD2. Germline V gives CDR1 SGHTA, CDR2 FQGNSA. With 7 bases clipped from V and 2 bases from J, the junction kept 4 bases outside the gene matches. The CDR3 has 16 residues.

The chain joins TRBV18 to TRBJ2-7; 8 nucleotides agree with TRBD2. Germline-derived CDR1 and CDR2 are KGHSH and LQKENI. Trimming took 3 bases from V and 2 from J; bases not matched to a gene: 12. The CDR3 runs to 17 residues. CDR3 in DNA: TGTGCCAGCTCACCCTCAAACGGGGGGGGTCGAACCTACGAGCAGTACTTC. Its protein is CASSPSNGGGRTYEQYF.